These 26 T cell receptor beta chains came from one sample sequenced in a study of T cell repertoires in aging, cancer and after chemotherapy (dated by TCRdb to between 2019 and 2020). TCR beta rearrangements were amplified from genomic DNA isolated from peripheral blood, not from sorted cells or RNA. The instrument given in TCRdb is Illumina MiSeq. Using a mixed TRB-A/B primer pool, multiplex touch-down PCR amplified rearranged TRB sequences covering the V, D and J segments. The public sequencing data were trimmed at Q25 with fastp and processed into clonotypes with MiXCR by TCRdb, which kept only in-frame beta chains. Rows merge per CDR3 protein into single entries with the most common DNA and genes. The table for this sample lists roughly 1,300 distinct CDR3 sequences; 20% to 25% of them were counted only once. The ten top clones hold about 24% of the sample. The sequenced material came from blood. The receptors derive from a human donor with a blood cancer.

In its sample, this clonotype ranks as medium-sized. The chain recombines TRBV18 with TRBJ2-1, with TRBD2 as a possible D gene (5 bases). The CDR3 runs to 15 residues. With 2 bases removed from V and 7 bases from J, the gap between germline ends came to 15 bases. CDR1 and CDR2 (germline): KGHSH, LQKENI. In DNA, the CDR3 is TGTGCCAGCTCACCAGGGCTAGCCGAAGGGAATGAGCAGTTCTTC. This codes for CASSPGLAEGNEQFF.

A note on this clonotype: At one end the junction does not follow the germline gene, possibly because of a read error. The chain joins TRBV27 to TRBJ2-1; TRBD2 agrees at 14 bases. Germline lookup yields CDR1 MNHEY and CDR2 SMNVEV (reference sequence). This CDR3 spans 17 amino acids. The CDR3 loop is CVSSLGTSGSSYNEQFF. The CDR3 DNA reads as TGTGTCAGCAGTTTGGGGACTAGCGGGAGCTCCTACAATGAGCAGTTCTTC.

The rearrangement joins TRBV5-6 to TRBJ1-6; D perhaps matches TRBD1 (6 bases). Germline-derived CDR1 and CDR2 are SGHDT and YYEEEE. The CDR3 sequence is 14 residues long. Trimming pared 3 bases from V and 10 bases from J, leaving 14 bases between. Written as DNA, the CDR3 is TGTGCCAGCAGCTCTTTAGGACAGTCATCACCCCTCCACTTT. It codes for CASSSLGQSSPLHF.

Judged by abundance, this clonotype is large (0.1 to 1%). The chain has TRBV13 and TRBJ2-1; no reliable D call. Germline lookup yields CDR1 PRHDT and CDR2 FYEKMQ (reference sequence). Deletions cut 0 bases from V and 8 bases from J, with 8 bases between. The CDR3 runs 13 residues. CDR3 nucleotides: TGTGCCAGCAGCTTAGGAAGGGATGATGAGCAGTTCTTC. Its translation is CASSLGRDDEQFF.

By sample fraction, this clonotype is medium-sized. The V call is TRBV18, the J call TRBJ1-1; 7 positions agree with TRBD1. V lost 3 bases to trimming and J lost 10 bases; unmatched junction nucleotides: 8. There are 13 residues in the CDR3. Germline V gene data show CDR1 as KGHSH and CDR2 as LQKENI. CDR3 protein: CASSPRDRVAAFF. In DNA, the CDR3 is TGTGCCAGCTCACCTCGCGACAGGGTTGCAGCTTTCTTT.

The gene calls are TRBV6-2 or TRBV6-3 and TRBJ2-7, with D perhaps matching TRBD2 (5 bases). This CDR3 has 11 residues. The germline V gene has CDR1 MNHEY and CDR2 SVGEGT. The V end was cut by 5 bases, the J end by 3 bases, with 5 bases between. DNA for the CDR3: TGTGCCAGCAGTGCGGGCTACGAGCAGTACTTC. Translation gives CASSAGYEQYF.

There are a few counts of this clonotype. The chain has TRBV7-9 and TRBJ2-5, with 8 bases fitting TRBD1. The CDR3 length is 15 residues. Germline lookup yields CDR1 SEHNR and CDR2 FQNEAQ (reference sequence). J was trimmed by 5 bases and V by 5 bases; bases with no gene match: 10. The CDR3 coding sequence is TGTGCCAGCAGCCGGGGCTCAGGGGGCGCGGAGACCCAGTACTTC. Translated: CASSRGSGGAETQYF.

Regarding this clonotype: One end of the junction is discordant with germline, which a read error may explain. In nucleotides, the CDR3 is TGTGCCAGTATTGAGGGCAGCCCTGGCTCACCCCTCCACTTT. Protein product: CASIEGSPGSPLHF. The V and J genes are TRBV4-3 and TRBJ1-6, with D unresolved. The CDR3 has 14 amino acids. Germline-derived CDR1 and CDR2 are LGHNA and YSLEER.

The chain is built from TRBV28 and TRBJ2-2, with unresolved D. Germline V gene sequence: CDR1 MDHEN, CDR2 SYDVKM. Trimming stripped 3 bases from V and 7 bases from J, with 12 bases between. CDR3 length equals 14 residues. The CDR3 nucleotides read TGTGCCAGCAGTTTGGACCCCGCCCACGGGGAGCTGTTTTTT. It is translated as CASSLDPAHGELFF.

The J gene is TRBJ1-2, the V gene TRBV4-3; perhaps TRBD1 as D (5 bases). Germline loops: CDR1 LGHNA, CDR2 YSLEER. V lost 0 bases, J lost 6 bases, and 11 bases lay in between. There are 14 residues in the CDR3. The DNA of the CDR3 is TGCGCCAGCAGCCAAGATCTCGGAGGGGATGGCTACACCTTC. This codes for CASSQDLGGDGYTF.

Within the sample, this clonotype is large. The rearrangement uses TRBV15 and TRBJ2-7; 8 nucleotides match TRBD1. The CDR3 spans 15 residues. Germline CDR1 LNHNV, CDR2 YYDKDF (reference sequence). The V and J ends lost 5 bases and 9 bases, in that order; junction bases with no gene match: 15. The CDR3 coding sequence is TGTGCCACCAGCCGCCGGACAGGGAATCGGGCTGGGCAGTACTTC. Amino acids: CATSRRTGNRAGQYF.

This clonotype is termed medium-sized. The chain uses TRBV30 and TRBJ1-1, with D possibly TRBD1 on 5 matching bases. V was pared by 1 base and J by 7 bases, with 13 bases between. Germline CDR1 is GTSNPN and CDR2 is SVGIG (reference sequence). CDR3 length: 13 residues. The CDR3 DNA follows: TGTGCCTGGAGTGGGGGCCGGGAGCGTGAAGCTTTCTTT. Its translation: CAWSGGREREAFF.

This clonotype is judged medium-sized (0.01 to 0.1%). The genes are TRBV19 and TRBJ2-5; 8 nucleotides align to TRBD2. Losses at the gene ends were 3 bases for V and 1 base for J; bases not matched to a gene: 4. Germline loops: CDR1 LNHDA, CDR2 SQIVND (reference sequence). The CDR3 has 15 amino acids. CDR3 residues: CASSILAGPQETQYF. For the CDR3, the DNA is TGTGCCAGTAGTATCCTAGCGGGCCCCCAAGAGACCCAGTACTTC.

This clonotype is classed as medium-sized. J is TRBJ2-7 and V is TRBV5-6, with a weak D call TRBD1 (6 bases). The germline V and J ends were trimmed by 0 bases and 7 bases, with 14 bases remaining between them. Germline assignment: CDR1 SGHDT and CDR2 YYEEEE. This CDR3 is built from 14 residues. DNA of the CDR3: TGTGCCAGCAGCTTGGGACAGGAGGACGGGGAGCAGTACTTC. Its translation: CASSLGQEDGEQYF.

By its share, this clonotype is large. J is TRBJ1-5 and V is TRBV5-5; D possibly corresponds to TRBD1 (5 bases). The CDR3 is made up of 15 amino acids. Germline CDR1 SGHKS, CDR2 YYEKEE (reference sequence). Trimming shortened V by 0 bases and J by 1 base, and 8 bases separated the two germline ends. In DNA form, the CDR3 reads TGTGCCAGCAGCTTGGGTGCAGGGAGCAATCAGCCCCAGCATTTT. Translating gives CASSLGAGSNQPQHF.

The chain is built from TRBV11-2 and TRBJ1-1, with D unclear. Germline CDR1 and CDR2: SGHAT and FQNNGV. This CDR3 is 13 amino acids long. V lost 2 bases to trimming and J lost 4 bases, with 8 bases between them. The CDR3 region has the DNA TGTGCCAGCAGCTTAAGTTATGGCACTGAAGCTTTCTTT. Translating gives CASSLSYGTEAFF.

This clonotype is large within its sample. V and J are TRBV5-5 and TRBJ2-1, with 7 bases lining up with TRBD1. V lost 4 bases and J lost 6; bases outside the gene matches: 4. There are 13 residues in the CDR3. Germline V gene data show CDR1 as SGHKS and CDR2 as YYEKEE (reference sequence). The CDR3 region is CASSVGTANEQFF. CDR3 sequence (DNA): TGTGCCAGCAGCGTTGGGACAGCCAATGAGCAGTTCTTC.

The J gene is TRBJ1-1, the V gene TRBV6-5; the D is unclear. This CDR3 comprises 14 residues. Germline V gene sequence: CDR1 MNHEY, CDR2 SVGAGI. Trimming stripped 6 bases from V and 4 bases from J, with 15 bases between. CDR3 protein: CASSFSLEGTEAFF. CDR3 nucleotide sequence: TGTGCCAGCAGCTTTTCTCTTGAAGGCACTGAAGCTTTCTTT.

The CDR3 sequence: CASSSSGSSYNEQFF. In DNA, the CDR3 is TGCGCCAGCAGCTCTAGCGGAAGCTCCTACAATGAGCAGTTCTTC. The chain joins TRBV5-1 to TRBJ2-1; 7 nucleotides agree with TRBD2. Per germline, CDR1 SGHRS and CDR2 YFSETQ. The V and J ends lost 3 bases and 0 bases, in that order; junction bases with no gene match: 3. CDR3 length: 15 residues.

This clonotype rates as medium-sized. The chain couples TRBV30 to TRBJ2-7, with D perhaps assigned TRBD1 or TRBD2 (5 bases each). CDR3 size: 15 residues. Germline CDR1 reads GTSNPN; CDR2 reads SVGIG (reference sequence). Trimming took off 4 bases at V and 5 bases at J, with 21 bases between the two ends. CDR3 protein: CAWKRGRLPGNEQYF. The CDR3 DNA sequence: TGTGCCTGGAAGAGGGGCAGGCTCCCCGGTAACGAGCAGTACTTC. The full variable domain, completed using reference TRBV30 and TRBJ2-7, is SQTIHQWPATLVQPVGSPLSLECTVEGTSNPNLYWYRQAAGRGLQLLFYSVGIGQISSEVPQNLSASRPQDRQFILSSKKLLLSDSGFYLCAWKRGRLPGNEQYFGPGTRLTVT.

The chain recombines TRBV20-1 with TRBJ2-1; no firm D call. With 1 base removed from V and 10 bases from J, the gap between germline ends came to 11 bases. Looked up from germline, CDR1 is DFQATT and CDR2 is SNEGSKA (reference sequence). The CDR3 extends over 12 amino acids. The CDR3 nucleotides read TGCAGTGCTAGAGCACACGAGCGAGAGCAGTTCTTC. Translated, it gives CSARAHEREQFF.

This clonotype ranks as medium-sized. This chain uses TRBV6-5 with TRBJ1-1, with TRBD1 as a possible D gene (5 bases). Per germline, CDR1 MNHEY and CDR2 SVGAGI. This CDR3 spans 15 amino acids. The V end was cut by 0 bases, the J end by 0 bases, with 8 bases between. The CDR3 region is CASSYSRGVNTEAFF. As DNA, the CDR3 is TGTGCCAGCAGTTACTCGAGAGGGGTGAACACTGAAGCTTTCTTT.

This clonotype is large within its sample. CDR3 in DNA: TGTGCCAGCAGCGCAAGACTAGCGGGGGGTTCAGATACGCAGTATTTT. Translation gives CASSARLAGGSDTQYF. The chain couples TRBV12-3 or TRBV12-4 to TRBJ2-3; 13 nucleotides agree with TRBD2. V gave up 6 bases and J gave up 4 bases; unmatched junction bases: 7. The CDR3 is 16 amino acids.

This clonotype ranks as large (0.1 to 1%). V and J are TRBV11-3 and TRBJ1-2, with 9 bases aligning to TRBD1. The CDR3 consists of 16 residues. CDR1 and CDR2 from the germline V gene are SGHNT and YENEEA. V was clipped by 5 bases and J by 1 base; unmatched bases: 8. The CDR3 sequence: CASSPDRDRVNYGYTF. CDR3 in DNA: TGTGCCAGCAGCCCCGACCGGGACAGGGTTAACTATGGCTACACCTTC. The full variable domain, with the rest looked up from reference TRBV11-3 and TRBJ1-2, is EAGVVQSPRYKIIEKKQPVAFWCNPISGHNTLYWYLQNLGQGPELLIRYENEEAVDDSQLPKDRFSAERLKGVDSTLKIQPAELGDSAVYLCASSPDRDRVNYGYTFGSGTRLTVV.

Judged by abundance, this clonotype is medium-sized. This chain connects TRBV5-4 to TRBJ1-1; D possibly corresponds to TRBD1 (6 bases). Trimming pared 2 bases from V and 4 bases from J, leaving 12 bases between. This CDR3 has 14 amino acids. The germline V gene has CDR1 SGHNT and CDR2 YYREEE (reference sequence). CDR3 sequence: CASSFPGHSTEAFF. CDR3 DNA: TGTGCCAGCAGCTTTCCGGGACATTCCACTGAAGCTTTCTTT.

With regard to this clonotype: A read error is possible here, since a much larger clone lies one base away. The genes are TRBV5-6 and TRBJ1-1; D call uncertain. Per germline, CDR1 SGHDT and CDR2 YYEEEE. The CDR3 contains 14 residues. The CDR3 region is CASSLVRENTKAFF. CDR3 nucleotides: TGTGCCAGCAGCTTGGTAAGGGAAAACACTAAAGCTTTCTTT.